The 13 T cell receptor beta chains presented below share a single source sample, sequenced in a study of blood T cell repertoires in COVID-19 (dated by TCRdb to the early 2020s). The library was produced with the immunoSEQ multiplex PCR assay. Sourced from immuneACCESS, this table was stored by TCRdb with only in-frame sequences that have V and J called. A share of the clones is absent; for the studies checked, an unresolved V gene accounts for under half, and the remainder has no known explanation. The sample table lists hundreds of thousands of clones, around 84% of them with a count of one. In total, the top ten clones hold about 20% of the sample. Sequences were obtained from peripheral blood. These receptors all come from a man younger than 40 with active or convalescent COVID-19.

V is TRBV21-1 and J is TRBJ1-5; no DNA check was done on the table's D call, TRBD1. TRBV21-1 is shown as a pseudogene. The CDR3 loop spans 16 amino acids. The CDR3 protein is CASSHRDRVGVGPQHF. The DNA for the CDR3 is TGTGCCAGCAGCCACCGGGACAGGGTAGGCGTTGGGCCCCAGCATTTT.

The rearrangement uses TRBV7-8 and TRBJ1-5, with 7 bases matching TRBD1. The germline V gene encodes CDR1 SGHVS and CDR2 FQNEAQ. The V gene end was trimmed by 0 bases and the J gene end by 2 bases; junction bases not matched to a gene: 7. This CDR3 comprises 17 residues. CDR3 region: CASSLASTGWGNQPQHF. CDR3 bases: TGTGCCAGCAGCTTAGCCTCGACAGGGTGGGGCAATCAGCCCCAGCATTTT.

The chain joins TRBV2 to TRBJ2-6; 7 positions agree with TRBD1. Germline trimming cut 7 bases from V and 3 bases from J; bases unmatched to any gene: 3. Germline lookup yields CDR1 SNHLY and CDR2 FYNNEI. CDR3 length: 14 amino acids. Written as DNA, the CDR3 is TGTGCCAGCACAGGGGGTCTTGGGGCCAACGTCCTGACTTTC. Protein: CASTGGLGANVLTF.

With respect to this clone: This sample also contains other DNA sequences that code for the same CDR3. CDR3 amino acids: CASSPGAGEKLFF. In nucleotides, the CDR3 is TGTGCCAGCTCACCAGGGGCCGGTGAAAAACTGTTTTTT. This chain uses TRBV18 with TRBJ1-4, with TRBD1 as a possible D gene (5 bases). Germline V gives CDR1 KGHSH, CDR2 LQKENI. Trimming stripped 2 bases from V and 7 bases from J, with 8 bases between. This CDR3 contains 13 residues.

The chain carries TRBV12-3 or TRBV12-4 and TRBJ2-5; D might be TRBD2 (5 bases). Trimming took 3 bases from V and 4 from J, leaving 6 bases between them. This CDR3 has 12 residues. Written as DNA, the CDR3 is TGTGCCAGCAGTTTCGGGGTAGAGACCCAGTACTTC. The encoded protein is CASSFGVETQYF.

The chain carries TRBV11-1 and TRBJ2-7, with a possible D match to TRBD1 (5 bases). Trimming stripped 2 bases from V and 2 bases from J, with 10 bases between. Germline V gene lookup returns CDR1 SGHAT and CDR2 FQDESV (reference sequence). The CDR3 is 14 amino acids. The CDR3 nucleotides are TGTGCCAGCAGCTTAAGACAGCCTCCCTACGAGCAGTACTTC. This codes for CASSLRQPPYEQYF.

This chain joins TRBV7-9 and TRBJ1-2; 8 nucleotides line up with TRBD1. Germline loops: CDR1 SEHNR, CDR2 FQNEAQ (reference sequence). The CDR3 sequence is 14 residues long. Unmatched junction bases numbered 4, after V lost 3 bases and J lost 4 bases. This CDR3 reads CASSFFRGPYGYTF. In DNA form, the CDR3 reads TGTGCCAGCAGCTTCTTCAGGGGGCCCTATGGCTACACCTTC.

The chain uses TRBV25-1 and TRBJ1-2; D uncertain. CDR1 is MGHDK, CDR2 SYGVNS, per germline. V was clipped by 3 bases and J by 3 bases, with 17 bases between them. The CDR3 is made up of 16 amino acids. CDR3 sequence (DNA): TGTGCCAGCAGTGACGGGATCGGGCAAGCGGACTATGGCTACACCTTC. It encodes CASSDGIGQADYGYTF.

This clone has just one count. At the DNA level, this CDR3 is encoded by other sequences in the same sample as well. The CDR3 loop is CASSLFGTGYNEQFF. CDR3 DNA: TGTGCCAGCAGCTTATTCGGGACTGGGTACAATGAGCAGTTCTTC. This chain uses TRBV11-3 with TRBJ2-1, with D possibly TRBD2 on 6 matching bases. Germline V gives CDR1 SGHNT, CDR2 YENEEA. Trimming took 2 bases from V and 4 from J, leaving 12 bases between them. The CDR3 extends over 15 amino acids.

This chain uses TRBV5-1 with TRBJ2-2; possibly TRBD1 for D (6 bases). Germline CDR1 is SGHRS and CDR2 is YFSETQ. The V end lost 2 bases, the J end lost 4 bases, and 15 bases lay between the germline ends. The CDR3 extends over 16 amino acids. In DNA form, the CDR3 reads TGCGCCAGCAGCTTTATCCCAGGGGTAGGCACCGGGGAGCTGTTTTTT. It is translated as CASSFIPGVGTGELFF.

The chain couples TRBV29-1 to TRBJ2-5; 9 nucleotides agree with TRBD2. Germline trimming cut 1 base from V and 5 bases from J; bases unmatched to any gene: 20. CDR3 length: 19 amino acids. Germline CDR1 and CDR2: SQVTM and ANQGSEA. DNA for the CDR3: TGCAGCGTTGAAGGCGGTGTGACAGCAAAATGGACTAGCGTGGAGACCCAGTACTTC. It specifies CSVEGGVTAKWTSVETQYF.

This clone appeared a few times. The rearrangement links TRBV5-1 to TRBJ2-7, with 9 bases identical to TRBD1. The V gene end was trimmed by 4 bases and the J gene end by 3 bases; junction bases not matched to a gene: 8. Germline CDR1 is SGHRS and CDR2 is YFSETQ. CDR3 length: 15 amino acids. The CDR3 coding sequence is TGCGCCAGCAGCGATGGGACAGGGAGAATCTACGAGCAGTACTTC. As protein: CASSDGTGRIYEQYF. Full variable domain (remainder filled in from reference TRBV5-1 and TRBJ2-7): KAGVTQTPRYLIKTRGQQVTLSCSPISGHRSVSWYQQTPGQGLQFLFEYFSETQRNKGNFPGRFSGRQFSNSRSEMNVSTLELGDSALYLCASSDGTGRIYEQYFGPGTRLTVT.

This clone was recorded once. CDR3 amino acids: CASRRDRNKTMGYTF. The CDR3 bases are TGTGCCAGCAGGAGGGACAGGAACAAAACTATGGGCTACACCTTC. The chain is built from TRBV3-1 (or the pseudogene TRBV3-2) and TRBJ1-2; 8 bases map to TRBD1. Per germline, CDR1 LGHDT and CDR2 YNNKEL (reference sequence). This CDR3 contains 15 residues. The V gene end was trimmed by 6 bases and the J gene end by 8 bases; junction bases not matched to a gene: 14.